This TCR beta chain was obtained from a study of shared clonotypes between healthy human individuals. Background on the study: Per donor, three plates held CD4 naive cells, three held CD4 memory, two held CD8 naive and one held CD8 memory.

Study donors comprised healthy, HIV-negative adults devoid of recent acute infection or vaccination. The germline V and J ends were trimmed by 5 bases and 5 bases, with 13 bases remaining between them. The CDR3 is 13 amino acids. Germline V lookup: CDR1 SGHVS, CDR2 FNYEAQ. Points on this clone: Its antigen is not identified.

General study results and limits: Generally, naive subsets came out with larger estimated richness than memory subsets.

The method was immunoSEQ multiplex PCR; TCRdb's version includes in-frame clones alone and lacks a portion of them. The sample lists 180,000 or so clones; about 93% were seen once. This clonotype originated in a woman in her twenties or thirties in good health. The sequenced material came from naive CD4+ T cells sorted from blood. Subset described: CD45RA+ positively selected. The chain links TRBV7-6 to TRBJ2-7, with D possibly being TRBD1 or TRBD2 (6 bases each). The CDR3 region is CASSRRGQDEQYF. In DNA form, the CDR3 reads TGTGCCAGCAGCCGACGGGGGCAGGACGAGCAGTACTTC.